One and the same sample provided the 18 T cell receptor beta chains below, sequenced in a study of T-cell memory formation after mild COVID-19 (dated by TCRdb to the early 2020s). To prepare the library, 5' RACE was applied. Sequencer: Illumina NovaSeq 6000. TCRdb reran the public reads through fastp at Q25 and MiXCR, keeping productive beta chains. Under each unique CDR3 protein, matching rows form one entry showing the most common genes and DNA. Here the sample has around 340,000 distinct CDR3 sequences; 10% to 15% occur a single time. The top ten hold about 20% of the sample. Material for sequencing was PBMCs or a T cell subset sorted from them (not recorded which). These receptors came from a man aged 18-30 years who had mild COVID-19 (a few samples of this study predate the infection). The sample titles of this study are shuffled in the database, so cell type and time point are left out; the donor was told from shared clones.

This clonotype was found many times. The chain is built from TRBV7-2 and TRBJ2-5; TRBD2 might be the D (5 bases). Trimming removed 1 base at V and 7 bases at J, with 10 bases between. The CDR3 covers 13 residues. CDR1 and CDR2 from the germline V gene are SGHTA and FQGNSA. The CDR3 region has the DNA TGTGCCAGCAGCTTAGAGTACGGAGGGACCCAGTACTTC. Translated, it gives CASSLEYGGTQYF. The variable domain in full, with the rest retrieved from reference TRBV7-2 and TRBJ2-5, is GAGVSQSPSNKVTEKGKDVELRCDPISGHTALYWYRQSLGQGLEFLIYFQGNSAPDKSGLPSDRFSAERTGGSVSTLTIQRTQQEDSAVYLCASSLEYGGTQYFGPGTRLLVL.

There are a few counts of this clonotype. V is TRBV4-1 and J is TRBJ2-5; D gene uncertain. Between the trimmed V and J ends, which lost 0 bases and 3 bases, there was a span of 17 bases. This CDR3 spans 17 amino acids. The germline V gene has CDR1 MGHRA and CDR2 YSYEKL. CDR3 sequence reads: CASSQDFRRHLKETQYF. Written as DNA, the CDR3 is TGCGCCAGCAGCCAAGATTTTCGGCGACATTTGAAAGAGACCCAGTACTTC.

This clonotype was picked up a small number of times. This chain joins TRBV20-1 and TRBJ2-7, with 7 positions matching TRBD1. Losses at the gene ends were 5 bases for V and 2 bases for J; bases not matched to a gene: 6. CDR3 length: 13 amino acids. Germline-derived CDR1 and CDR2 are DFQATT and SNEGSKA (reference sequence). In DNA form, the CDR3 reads TGCAGTGCTTGGACAGGACAAACCTACGAGCAGTACGTC. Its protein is CSAWTGQTYEQYV.

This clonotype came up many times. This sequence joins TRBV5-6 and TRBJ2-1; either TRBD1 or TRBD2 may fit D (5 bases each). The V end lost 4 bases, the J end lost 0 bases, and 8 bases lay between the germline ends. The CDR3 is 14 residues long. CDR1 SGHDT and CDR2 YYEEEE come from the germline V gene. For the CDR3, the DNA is TGTGCCAGCAGCCCGGGACGCTCCTACAATGAGCAGTTCTTC. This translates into CASSPGRSYNEQFF. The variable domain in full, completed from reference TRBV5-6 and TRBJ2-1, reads DAGVTQSPTHLIKTRGQQVTLRCSPKSGHDTVSWYQQALGQGPQFIFQYYEEEERQRGNFPDRFSGHQFPNYSSELNVNALLLGDSALYLCASSPGRSYNEQFFGPGTRLTVL.

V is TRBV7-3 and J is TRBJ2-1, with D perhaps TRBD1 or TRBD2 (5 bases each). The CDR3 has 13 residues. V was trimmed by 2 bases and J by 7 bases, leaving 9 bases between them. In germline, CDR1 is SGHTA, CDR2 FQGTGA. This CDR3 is CASSLWGGNEQFF. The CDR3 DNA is TGTGCCAGCAGCTTATGGGGCGGGAATGAGCAGTTCTTC.

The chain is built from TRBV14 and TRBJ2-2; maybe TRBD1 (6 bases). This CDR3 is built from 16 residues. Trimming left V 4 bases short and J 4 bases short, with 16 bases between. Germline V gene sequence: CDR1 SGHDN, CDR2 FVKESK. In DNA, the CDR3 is TGTGCCAGCAGCCCCATATCGACAGGATTCACCGGGGAGCTGTTTTTT. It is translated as CASSPISTGFTGELFF. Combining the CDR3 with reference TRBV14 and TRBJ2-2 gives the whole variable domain EAGVTQFPSHSVIEKGQTVTLRCDPISGHDNLYWYRRVMGKEIKFLLHFVKESKQDESGMPNNRFLAERTGGTYSTLKVQPAELEDSGVYFCASSPISTGFTGELFFGEGSRLTVL.

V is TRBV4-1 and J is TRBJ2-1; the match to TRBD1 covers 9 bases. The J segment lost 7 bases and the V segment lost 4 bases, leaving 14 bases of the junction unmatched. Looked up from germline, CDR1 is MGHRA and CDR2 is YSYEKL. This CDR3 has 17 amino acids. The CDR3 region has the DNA TGCGCCAGCAGCCGCGTCCAGCCGACCGGGACAGGGAATGAGCAGTTCTTC. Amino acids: CASSRVQPTGTGNEQFF.

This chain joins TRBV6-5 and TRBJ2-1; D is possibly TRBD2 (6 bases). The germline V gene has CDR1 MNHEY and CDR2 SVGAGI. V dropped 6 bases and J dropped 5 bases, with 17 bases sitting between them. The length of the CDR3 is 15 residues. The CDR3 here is CASSSSAGRNNEQFF. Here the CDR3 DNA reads TGTGCCAGCAGCTCCTCCGCGGGGAGGAACAATGAGCAGTTCTTC.

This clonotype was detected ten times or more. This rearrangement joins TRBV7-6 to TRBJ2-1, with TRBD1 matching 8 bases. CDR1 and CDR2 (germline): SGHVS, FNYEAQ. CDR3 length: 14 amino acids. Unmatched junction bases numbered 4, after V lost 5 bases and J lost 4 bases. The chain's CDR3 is CASSPGGGYNEQFF. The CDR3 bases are TGTGCCAGCAGCCCAGGGGGCGGATACAATGAGCAGTTCTTC.

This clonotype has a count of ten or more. CDR3 DNA sequence: TGTGCCAGCAGCCACCGACTAGCGGGGCCGTATGAGCAGTTCTTC. Encoded protein: CASSHRLAGPYEQFF. The rearrangement uses TRBV7-9 and TRBJ2-1, with 11 bases that match TRBD2. V lost 5 bases, J lost 8 bases, and 8 bases stayed unmatched. Per the germline V gene, CDR1 is SEHNR and CDR2 is FQNEAQ (reference sequence). This CDR3 has 15 amino acids. The variable domain in full, with the rest retrieved from reference TRBV7-9 and TRBJ2-1, is DTGVSQNPRHKITKRGQNVTFRCDPISEHNRLYWYRQTLGQGPEFLTYFQNEAQLEKSRLLSDRFSAERPKGSFSTLEIQRTEQGDSAMYLCASSHRLAGPYEQFFGPGTRLTVL.

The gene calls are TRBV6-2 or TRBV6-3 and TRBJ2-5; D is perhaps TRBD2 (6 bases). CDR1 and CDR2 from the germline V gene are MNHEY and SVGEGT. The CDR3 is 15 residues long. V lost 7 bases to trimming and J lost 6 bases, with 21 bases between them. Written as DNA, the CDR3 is TGTGCCAGCAAATTGACCGGGACTCGAGGGCAGACCCAGTACTTC. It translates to CASKLTGTRGQTQYF.

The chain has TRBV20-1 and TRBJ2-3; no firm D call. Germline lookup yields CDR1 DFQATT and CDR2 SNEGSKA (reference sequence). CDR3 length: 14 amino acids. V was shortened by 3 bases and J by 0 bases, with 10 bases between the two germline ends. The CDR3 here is CSARFQRSTDTQYF. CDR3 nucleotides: TGCAGTGCTAGGTTTCAACGTAGCACAGATACGCAGTATTTT.

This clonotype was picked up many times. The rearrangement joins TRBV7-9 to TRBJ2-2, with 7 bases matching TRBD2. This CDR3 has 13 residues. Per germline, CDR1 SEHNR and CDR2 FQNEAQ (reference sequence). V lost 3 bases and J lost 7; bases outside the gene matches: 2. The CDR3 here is CASSFTSVGELFF. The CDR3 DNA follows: TGTGCCAGCAGCTTTACTAGCGTCGGGGAGCTGTTTTTT. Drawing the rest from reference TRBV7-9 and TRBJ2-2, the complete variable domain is DTGVSQNPRHKITKRGQNVTFRCDPISEHNRLYWYRQTLGQGPEFLTYFQNEAQLEKSRLLSDRFSAERPKGSFSTLEIQRTEQGDSAMYLCASSFTSVGELFFGEGSRLTVL.

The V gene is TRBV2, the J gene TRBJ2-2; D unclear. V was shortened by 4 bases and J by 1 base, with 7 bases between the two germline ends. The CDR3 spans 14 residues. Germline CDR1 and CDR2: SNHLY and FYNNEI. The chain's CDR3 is CASSASMNTGELFF. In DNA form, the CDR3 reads TGTGCCAGCAGTGCGTCTATGAACACCGGGGAGCTGTTTTTT.

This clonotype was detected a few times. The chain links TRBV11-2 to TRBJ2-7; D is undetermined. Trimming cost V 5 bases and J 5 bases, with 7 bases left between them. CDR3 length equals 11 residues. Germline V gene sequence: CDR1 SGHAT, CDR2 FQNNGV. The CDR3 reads CASSEIDEQYF. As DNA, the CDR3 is TGTGCCAGCAGCGAAATCGACGAGCAGTACTTC.

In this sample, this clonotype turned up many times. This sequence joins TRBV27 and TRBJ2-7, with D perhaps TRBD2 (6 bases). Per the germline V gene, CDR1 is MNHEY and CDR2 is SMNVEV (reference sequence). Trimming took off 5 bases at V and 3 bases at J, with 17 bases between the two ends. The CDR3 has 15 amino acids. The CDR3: CASSVKAGGLYEQYF. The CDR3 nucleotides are TGTGCCAGCAGTGTTAAAGCCGGAGGGCTCTACGAGCAGTACTTC.

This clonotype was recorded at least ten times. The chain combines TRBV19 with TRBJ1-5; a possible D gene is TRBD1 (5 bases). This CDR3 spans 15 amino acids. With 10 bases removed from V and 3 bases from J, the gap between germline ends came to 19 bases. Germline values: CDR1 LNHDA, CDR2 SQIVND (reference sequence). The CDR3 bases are TGTGCCACCTCGGGGTCAGCAGGGCCCAATCAGCCCCAGCATTTT. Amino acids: CATSGSAGPNQPQHF. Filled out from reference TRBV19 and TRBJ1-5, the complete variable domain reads DGGITQSPKYLFRKEGQNVTLSCEQNLNHDAMYWYRQDPGQGLRLIYYSQIVNDFQKGDIAEGYSVSREKKESFPLTVTSAQKNPTAFYLCATSGSAGPNQPQHFGDGTRLSIL.

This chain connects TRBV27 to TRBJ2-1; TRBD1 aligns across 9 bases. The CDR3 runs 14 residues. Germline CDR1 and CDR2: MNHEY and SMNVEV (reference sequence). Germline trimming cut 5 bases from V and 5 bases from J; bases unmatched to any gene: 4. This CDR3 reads CASSPGTGNNEQFF. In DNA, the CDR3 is TGTGCCAGCAGTCCAGGGACAGGGAACAATGAGCAGTTCTTC.